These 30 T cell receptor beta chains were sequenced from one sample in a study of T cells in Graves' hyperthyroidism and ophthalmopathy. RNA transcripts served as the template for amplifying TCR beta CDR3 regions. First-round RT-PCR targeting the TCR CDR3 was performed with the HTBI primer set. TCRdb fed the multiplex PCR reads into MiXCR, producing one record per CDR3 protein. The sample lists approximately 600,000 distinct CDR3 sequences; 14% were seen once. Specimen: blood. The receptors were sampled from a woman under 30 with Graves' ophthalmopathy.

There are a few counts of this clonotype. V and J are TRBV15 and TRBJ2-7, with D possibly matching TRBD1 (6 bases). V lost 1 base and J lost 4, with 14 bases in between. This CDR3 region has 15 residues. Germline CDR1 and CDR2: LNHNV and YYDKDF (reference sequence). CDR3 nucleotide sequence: TGTGCCACCAGCAGAGGTGGGACAATGGGGTACGAGCAGTACTTC. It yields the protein CATSRGGTMGYEQYF.

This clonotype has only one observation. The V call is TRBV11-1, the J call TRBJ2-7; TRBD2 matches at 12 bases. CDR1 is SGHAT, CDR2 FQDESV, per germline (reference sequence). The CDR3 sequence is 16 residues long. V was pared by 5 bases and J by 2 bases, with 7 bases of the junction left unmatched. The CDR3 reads CASSRTSGTGAYEQYF. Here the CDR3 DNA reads TGTGCCAGCAGCCGGACTAGCGGGACCGGGGCCTACGAGCAGTACTTC.

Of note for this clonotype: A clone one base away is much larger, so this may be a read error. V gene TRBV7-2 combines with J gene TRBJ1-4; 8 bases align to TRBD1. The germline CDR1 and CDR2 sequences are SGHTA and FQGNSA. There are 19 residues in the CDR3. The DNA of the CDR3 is TGTGCCAGCAGCCCCAAAATGGCAGGGGGCATGAAGGCTAATGAAAAACTGTCTTTT. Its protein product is CASSPKMAGGMKANEKLSF. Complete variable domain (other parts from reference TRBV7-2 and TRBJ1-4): GAGVSQSPSNKVTEKGKDVELRCDPISGHTALYWYRQSLGQGLEFLIYFQGNSAPDKSGLPSDRFSAERTGGSVSTLTIQRTQQEDSAVYLCASSPKMAGGMKANEKLSFGSGTQLSVL.

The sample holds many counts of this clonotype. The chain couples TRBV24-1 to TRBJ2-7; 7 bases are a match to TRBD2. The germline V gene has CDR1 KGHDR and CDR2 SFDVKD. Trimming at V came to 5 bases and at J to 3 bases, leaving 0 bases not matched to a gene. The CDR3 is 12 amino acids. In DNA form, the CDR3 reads TGTGCCACCAGTGTAGCGGGCTACGAGCAGTACTTC. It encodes CATSVAGYEQYF.

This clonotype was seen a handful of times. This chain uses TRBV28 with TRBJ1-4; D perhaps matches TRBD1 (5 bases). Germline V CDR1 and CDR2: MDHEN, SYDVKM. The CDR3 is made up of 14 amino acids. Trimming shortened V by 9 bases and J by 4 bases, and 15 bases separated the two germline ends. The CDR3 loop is CASNNRGLNEKLFF. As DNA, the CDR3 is TGTGCCAGTAATAACCGGGGCCTTAATGAAAAACTGTTTTTT.

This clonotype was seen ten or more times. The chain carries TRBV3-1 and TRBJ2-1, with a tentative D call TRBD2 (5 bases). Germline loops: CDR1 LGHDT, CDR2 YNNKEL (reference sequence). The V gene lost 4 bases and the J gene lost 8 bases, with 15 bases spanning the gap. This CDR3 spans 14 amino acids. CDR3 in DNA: TGTGCCAGCAGCCCCCGGGGTCCTCACTATGAGCAGTTCTTC. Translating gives CASSPRGPHYEQFF.

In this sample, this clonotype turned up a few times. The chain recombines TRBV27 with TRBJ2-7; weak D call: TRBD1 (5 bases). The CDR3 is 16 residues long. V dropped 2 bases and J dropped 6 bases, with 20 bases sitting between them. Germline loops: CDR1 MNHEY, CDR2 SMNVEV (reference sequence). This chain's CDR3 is CASSLPQSTGPGEQYF. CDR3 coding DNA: TGTGCCAGCAGTTTACCCCAATCTACAGGCCCGGGCGAGCAGTACTTC.

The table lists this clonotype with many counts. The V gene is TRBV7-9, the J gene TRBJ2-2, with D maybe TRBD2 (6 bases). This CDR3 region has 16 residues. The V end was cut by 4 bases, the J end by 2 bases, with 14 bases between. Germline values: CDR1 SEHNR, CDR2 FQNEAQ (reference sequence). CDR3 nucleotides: TGTGCCAGCAGCTCCGGAGGGGCCGGCAACACCGGGGAGCTGTTTTTT. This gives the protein CASSSGGAGNTGELFF. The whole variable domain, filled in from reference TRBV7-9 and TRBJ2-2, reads DTGVSQNPRHKITKRGQNVTFRCDPISEHNRLYWYRQTLGQGPEFLTYFQNEAQLEKSRLLSDRFSAERPKGSFSTLEIQRTEQGDSAMYLCASSSGGAGNTGELFFGEGSRLTVL.

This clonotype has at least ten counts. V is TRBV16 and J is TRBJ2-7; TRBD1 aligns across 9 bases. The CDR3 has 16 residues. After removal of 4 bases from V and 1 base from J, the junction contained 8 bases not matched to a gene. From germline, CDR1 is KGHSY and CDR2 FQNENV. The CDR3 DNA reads TGTGCCAGCAGCCCCGGCCAGGGACAGGGTTCCTACGAGCAGTACTTC. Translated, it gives CASSPGQGQGSYEQYF. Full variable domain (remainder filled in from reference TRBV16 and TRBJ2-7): GEEVAQTPKHLVRGEGQKAKLYCAPIKGHSYVFWYQQVLKNEFKFLISFQNENVFDETGMPKERFSAKCLPNSPCSLEIQATKLEDSAVYFCASSPGQGQGSYEQYFGPGTRLTVT.

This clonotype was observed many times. CDR3 in DNA: TGCAGGGCTGGGGCAGCGAACACTGAAGCTTTCTTT. Its protein product is CRAGAANTEAFF. This chain links TRBV20-1 with TRBJ1-1, with D tentatively TRBD1 (5 bases). The CDR3 spans 12 residues. Germline CDR1 DFQATT, CDR2 SNEGSKA (reference sequence).

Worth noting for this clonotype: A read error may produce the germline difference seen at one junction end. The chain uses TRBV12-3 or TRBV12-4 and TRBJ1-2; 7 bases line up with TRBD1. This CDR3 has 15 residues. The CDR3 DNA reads TGTGTCAGCAGTTTTAGCCCACAGGGGACCTATGGCTACACCTTC. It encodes CVSSFSPQGTYGYTF.

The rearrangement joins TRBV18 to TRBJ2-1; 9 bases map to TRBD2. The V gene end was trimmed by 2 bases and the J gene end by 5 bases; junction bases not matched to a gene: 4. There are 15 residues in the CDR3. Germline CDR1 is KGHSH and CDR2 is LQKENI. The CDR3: CASSPMREGNNEQFF. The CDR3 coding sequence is TGTGCCAGCTCACCAATGCGGGAGGGCAACAATGAGCAGTTCTTC.

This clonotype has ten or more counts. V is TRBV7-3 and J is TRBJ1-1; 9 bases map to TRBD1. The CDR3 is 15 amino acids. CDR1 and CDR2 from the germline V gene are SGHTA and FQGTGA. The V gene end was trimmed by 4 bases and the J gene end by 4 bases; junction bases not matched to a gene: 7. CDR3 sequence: CASSSPGQGFTEAFF. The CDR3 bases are TGTGCCAGCAGCTCACCCGGACAGGGGTTCACTGAAGCTTTCTTT. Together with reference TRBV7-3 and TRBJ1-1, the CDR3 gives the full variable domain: GAGVSQTPSNKVTEKGKYVELRCDPISGHTALYWYRQSLGQGPEFLIYFQGTGAADDSGLPNDRFFAVRPEGSVSTLKIQRTERGDSAVYLCASSSPGQGFTEAFFGQGTRLTVV.

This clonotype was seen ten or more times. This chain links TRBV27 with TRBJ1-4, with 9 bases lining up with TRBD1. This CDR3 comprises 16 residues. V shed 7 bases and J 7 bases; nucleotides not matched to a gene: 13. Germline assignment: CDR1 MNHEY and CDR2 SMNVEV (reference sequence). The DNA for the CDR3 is TGTGCCAGCACCCCATGGCCGCGACAGGGGGGTGAAAAACTGTTTTTT. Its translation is CASTPWPRQGGEKLFF.

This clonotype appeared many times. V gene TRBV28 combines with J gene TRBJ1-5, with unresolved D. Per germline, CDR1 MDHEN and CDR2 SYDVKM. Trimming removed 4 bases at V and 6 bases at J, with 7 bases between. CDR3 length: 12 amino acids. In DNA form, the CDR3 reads TGTGCCAGCAGTTCGGAGGGTCAGCCCCAGCATTTT. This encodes CASSSEGQPQHF.

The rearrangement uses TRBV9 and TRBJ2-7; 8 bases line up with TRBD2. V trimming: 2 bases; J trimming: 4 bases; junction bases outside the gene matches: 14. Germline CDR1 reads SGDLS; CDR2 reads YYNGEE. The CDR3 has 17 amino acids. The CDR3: CASSVGLDLTGGYEQYF. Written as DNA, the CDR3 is TGTGCCAGCAGCGTCGGACTAGACCTCACGGGGGGGTACGAGCAGTACTTC.

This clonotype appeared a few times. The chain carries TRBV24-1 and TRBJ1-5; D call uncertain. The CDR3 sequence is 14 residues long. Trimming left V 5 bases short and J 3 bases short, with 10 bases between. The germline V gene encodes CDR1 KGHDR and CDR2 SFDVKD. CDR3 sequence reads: CATSGPRSNQPQHF. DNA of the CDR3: TGTGCCACCAGTGGGCCCAGGTCCAATCAGCCCCAGCATTTT.

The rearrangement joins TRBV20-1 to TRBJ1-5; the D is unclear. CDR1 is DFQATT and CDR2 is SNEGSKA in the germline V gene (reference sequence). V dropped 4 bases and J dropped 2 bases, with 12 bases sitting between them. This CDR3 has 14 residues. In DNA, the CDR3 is TGCAGTGCTATTAACCCGCCGGGCAATCAGCCCCAGCATTTT. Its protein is CSAINPPGNQPQHF.

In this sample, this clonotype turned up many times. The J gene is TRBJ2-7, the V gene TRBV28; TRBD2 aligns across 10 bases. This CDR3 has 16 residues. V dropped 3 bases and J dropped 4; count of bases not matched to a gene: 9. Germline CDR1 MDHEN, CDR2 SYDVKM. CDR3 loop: CASSFSKREGGYEQYF. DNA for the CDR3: TGTGCCAGCAGTTTTAGTAAGCGGGAGGGAGGGTACGAGCAGTACTTC. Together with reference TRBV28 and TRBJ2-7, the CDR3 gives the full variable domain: DVKVTQSSRYLVKRTGEKVFLECVQDMDHENMFWYRQDPGLGLRLIYFSYDVKMKEKGDIPEGYSVSREKKERFSLILESASTNQTSMYLCASSFSKREGGYEQYFGPGTRLTVT.

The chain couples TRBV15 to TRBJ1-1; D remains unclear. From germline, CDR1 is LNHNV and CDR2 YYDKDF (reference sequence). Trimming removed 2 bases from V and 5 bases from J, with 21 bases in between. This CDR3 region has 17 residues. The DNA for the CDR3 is TGTGCCACCAGCAGATCCTTGAGCGGGCAAAATTGGACTGAAGCTTTCTTT. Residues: CATSRSLSGQNWTEAFF.

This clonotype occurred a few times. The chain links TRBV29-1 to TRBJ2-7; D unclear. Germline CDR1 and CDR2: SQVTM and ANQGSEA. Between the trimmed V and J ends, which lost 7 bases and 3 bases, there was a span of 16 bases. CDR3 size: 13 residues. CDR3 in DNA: TGCAGCGCATTCGGGCAAACGATCTACGAGCAGTACTTC. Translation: CSAFGQTIYEQYF.

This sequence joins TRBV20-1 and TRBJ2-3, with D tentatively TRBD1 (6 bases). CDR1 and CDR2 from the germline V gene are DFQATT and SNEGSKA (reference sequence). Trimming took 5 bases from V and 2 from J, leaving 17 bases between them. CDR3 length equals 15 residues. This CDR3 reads CSAYPGHSSTDTQYF. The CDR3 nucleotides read TGCAGTGCTTATCCGGGACACTCGTCCACAGATACGCAGTATTTT.

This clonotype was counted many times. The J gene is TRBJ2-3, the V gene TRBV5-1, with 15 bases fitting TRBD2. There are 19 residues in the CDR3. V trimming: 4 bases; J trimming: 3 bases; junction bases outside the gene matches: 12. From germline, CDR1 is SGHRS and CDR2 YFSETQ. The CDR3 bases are TGCGCCAGCAGCCCGAGGACTAGCGGGAGGGCCCATGGTACAGATACGCAGTATTTT. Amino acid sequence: CASSPRTSGRAHGTDTQYF.

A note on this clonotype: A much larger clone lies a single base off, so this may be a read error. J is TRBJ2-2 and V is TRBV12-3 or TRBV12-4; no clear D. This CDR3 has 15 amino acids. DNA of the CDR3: TGTGCCGGCAGCCAATTTAGAACGAACACCGGGGAGCTGTTTTTT. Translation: CAGSQFRTNTGELFF.

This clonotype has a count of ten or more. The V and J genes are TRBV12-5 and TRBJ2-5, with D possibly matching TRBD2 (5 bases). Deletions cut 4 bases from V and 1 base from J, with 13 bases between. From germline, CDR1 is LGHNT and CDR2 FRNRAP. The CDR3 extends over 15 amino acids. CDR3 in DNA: TGTGCTAGTGGTTCCGGGAAGAGGAGCCAAGAGACCCAGTACTTC. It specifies CASGSGKRSQETQYF.

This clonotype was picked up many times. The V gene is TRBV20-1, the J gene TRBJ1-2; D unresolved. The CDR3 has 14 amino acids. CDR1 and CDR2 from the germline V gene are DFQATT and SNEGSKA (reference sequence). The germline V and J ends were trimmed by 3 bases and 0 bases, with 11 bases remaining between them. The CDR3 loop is CSASASASNYGYTF. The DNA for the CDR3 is TGCAGTGCTAGTGCGTCAGCCTCTAACTATGGCTACACCTTC.

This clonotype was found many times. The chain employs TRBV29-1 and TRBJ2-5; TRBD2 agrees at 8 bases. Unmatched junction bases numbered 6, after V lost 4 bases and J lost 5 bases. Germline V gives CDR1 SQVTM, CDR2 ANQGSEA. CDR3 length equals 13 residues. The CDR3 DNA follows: TGCAGCGTTGTCGGAGCGGGAGATGAGACCCAGTACTTC. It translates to CSVVGAGDETQYF.

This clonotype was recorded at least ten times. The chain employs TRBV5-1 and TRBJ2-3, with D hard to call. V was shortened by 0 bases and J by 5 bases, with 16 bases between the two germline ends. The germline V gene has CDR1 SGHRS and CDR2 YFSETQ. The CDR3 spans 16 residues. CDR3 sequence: CASSLAGRPTGDTQYF. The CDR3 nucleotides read TGCGCCAGCAGCTTGGCCGGGCGGCCGACCGGAGATACGCAGTATTTT.

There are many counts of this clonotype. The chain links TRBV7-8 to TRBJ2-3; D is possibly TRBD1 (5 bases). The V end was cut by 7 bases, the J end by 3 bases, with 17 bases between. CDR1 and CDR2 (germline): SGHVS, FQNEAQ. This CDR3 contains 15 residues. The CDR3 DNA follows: TGTGCCAGCACCCAGAGTAGGGGCCGGACAGATACGCAGTATTTT. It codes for CASTQSRGRTDTQYF.

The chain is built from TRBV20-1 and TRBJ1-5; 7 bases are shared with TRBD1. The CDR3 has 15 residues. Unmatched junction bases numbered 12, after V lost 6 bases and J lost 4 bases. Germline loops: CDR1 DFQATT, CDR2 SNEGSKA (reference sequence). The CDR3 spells CSAPRQGERNQPQHF. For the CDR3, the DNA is TGCAGTGCCCCCCGCCAGGGGGAAAGGAATCAGCCCCAGCATTTT.